This TCR beta chain emerged from a study of cytomegalovirus exposure and HLA in healthy donors. Germline V gene lookup returns CDR1 MNHEY and CDR2 SVGAGI. The germline V and J ends were trimmed by 7 bases and 1 base, with 4 bases remaining between them. The CDR3 loop spans 11 amino acids. This clone was picked up a small number of times. Method: immunoSEQ multiplex PCR; TCRdb's copy keeps in-frame clones and lacks some. In the table there are around 170,000 clones, around 89% of which are singletons. The chain couples TRBV6-5 to TRBJ1-1; D is undetermined. The source material was PBMCs. The TCR comes from a man aged 18 to 35 in good health and CMV-seronegative. The CDR3 is CASIQNTEAFF. The CDR3 DNA sequence: TGTGCCAGCATTCAGAACACTGAAGCTTTCTTT.